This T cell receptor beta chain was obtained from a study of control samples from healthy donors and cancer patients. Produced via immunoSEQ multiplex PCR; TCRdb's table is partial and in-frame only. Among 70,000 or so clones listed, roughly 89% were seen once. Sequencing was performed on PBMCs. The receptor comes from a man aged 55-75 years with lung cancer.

In DNA, the CDR3 is TGTGCCAGCAGCTTGTGGGCAGTAAGAAACCAGCCCCAGCATTTT. This translates into CASSLWAVRNQPQHF. The V gene is TRBV5-6, the J gene TRBJ1-5, with unresolved D. The CDR3 is 15 residues long. Germline V gene data show CDR1 as SGHDT and CDR2 as YYEEEE. Trimming stripped 1 base from V and 7 bases from J, with 15 bases between.